The clone carrying this TCR beta chain has only a few counts. Its cognate antigen is unknown. PCR primers comprised 60 Vbeta and 13 Jbeta primers. Here immunoSEQ multiplex PCR was the method, and the copy in TCRdb shows in-frame clones only, minus some. The table lists about 270,000 clones, under 80% of them singletons. Among the donors, all were healthy bone marrow donors. This sample was taken from a study of cytomegalovirus exposure and HLA in healthy donors. Findings and limits, study-wide: Productive status was seen about 90% or about 30% of the time for most TCR beta V segments in an earlier analysis.

Germline assignment: CDR1 SEHNR and CDR2 FQNEAQ (reference sequence). The CDR3 runs 13 residues. Trimming pared 5 bases from V and 5 bases from J, leaving 11 bases between. This chain links TRBV7-9 with TRBJ2-3, with a tentative D call TRBD1 (5 bases). The TCR originated in a female donor in good health and CMV-seronegative. The sample taken for sequencing was PBMCs. The CDR3 region is CASSKTEGDTQYF. CDR3 DNA sequence: TGTGCCAGCAGCAAGACAGAAGGAGATACGCAGTATTTT.